This T cell receptor beta chain was found in a study of tumor-infiltrating lymphocytes in localized non-small cell lung cancer. At the level of the study: Patients included smokers and never-smokers with various histologies, some sampled after neoadjuvant chemotherapy. Each patient gave resected tumor and non-adjacent uninvolved lung tissue.

Notes on this clone: Its antigen is unknown.

The CDR3 covers 11 residues. The germline gives CDR1 DFQATT, CDR2 SNEGSKA (reference sequence). V dropped 4 bases and J dropped 5 bases, with 8 bases sitting between them. Assay used: immunoSEQ multiplex PCR; TCRdb lists only in-frame clones, some missing. Altogether about 16,000 clones are present, 40% to 45% being singletons, with the ten largest covering around 16%. Study findings and constraints: Immunotypes IM1 and IM2 had similar TCR-derived T-cell fractions. Not all patients were TCR sequenced, owing to tissue quantity.

The rearrangement links TRBV20-1 to TRBJ1-1, with unresolved D. The clonotype originates from a human donor with non-small cell lung cancer. Sequenced: lung tumor tissue. The CDR3 loop is CSAKVPTEAFF. The CDR3, as DNA: TGCAGTGCTAAGGTTCCGACTGAAGCTTTCTTT.